These 24 T cell receptor beta chains share one sample of origin, sequenced in a study of blood T cell repertoires in COVID-19. Repertoires were generated with immunoSEQ multiplex PCR, while TCRdb's copy carries only in-frame clones and drops some. Of hundreds of thousands of clones in the sample, approximately 90% are singletons; the top ten hold over 1.3%. The sequenced sample consisted of peripheral blood. The receptors shown here come from a woman in her 30s with active or convalescent COVID-19.

The chain combines TRBV7-9 with TRBJ2-7; possible D gene TRBD1, 5 bases. The CDR3 is 14 residues long. Per germline, CDR1 SEHNR and CDR2 FQNEAQ (reference sequence). Trimming removed 0 bases from V and 3 bases from J, with 9 bases in between. The CDR3 DNA reads as TGTGCCAGCAGCTTAGCCGGCCAGGGCTACGAGCAGTACTTC. It specifies CASSLAGQGYEQYF. The full variable domain, in which reference TRBV7-9 and TRBJ2-7 provide the parts outside the CDR3, is DTGVSQNPRHKITKRGQNVTFRCDPISEHNRLYWYRQTLGQGPEFLTYFQNEAQLEKSRLLSDRFSAERPKGSFSTLEIQRTEQGDSAMYLCASSLAGQGYEQYFGPGTRLTVT.

The chain is built from TRBV18 and TRBJ1-4; 8 bases fit TRBD1. The CDR3 spans 15 residues. Germline CDR1 reads KGHSH; CDR2 reads LQKENI. Losses at the gene ends were 5 bases for V and 3 bases for J; bases not matched to a gene: 5. CDR3: CASSTGQGANEKLFF. The CDR3, as DNA: TGTGCCAGCTCAACTGGACAGGGCGCTAATGAAAAACTGTTTTTT.

With regard to this clone: This sample also contains other DNA sequences that code for the same CDR3. The chain is built from TRBV6-1 and TRBJ1-1, with 7 bases aligning to TRBD1. Germline V CDR1 and CDR2: MNHNS, SASEGT. With V trimmed by 1 base and J by 2 bases, 4 bases remained unmatched. The CDR3 totals 15 residues. The DNA for the CDR3 is TGTGCCAGCAGTGAAGTAACAGGGGCAAACACTGAAGCTTTCTTT. It yields the protein CASSEVTGANTEAFF.

The chain is built from TRBV5-1 and TRBJ1-2; a possible D gene is TRBD1 (6 bases). CDR1 is SGHRS and CDR2 is YFSETQ in the germline V gene. V gave up 0 bases and J gave up 6 bases, with 18 bases separating them. The CDR3 covers 16 residues. The CDR3 loop is CASSLAPGGLGDGYTF. For the CDR3, the DNA is TGCGCCAGCAGCTTGGCCCCCGGGGGGCTGGGCGATGGCTACACCTTC.

The chain combines TRBV18 with TRBJ2-6, with 11 bases matching TRBD1. The V gene's germline CDR1 is KGHSH and CDR2 LQKENI. With V trimmed by 3 bases and J by 4 bases, 5 bases remained unmatched. The CDR3 contains 17 residues. The CDR3 nucleotides read TGTGCCAGCTCACCCAGGGACAGGGGGTTAGGGGCCAACGTCCTGACTTTC. The encoded protein is CASSPRDRGLGANVLTF. The full variable domain, its missing parts supplied by reference TRBV18 and TRBJ2-6, is NAGVMQNPRHLVRRRGQEARLRCSPMKGHSHVYWYRQLPEEGLKFMVYLQKENIIDESGMPKERFSAEFPKEGPSILRIQQVVRGDSAAYFCASSPRDRGLGANVLTFGAGSRLTVL.

The rearrangement uses TRBV6-4 and TRBJ2-1, with TRBD2 identical over 9 bases. CDR3 length: 15 residues. The germline V gene has CDR1 MRHNA and CDR2 SNTAGT. J gave up 8 bases and V 2 bases, and 7 bases lay outside the gene matches. The CDR3 spells CASSDVAGGGDEQFF. In DNA form, the CDR3 reads TGTGCCAGCAGTGACGTGGCGGGAGGGGGCGATGAGCAGTTCTTC.

The gene calls are TRBV29-1 and TRBJ2-1, with a tentative D call TRBD1 (6 bases). Germline CDR1 reads SQVTM; CDR2 reads ANQGSEA. The V end lost 4 bases, the J end lost 4 bases, and 17 bases lay between the germline ends. This CDR3 is 15 amino acids long. This CDR3 reads CSVAGFRDNYNEQFF. CDR3 DNA: TGCAGCGTTGCGGGTTTCCGGGACAATTACAATGAGCAGTTCTTC.

This clone was counted once. The V call is TRBV29-1, the J call TRBJ1-2, with 9 bases that match TRBD1. Germline loops: CDR1 SQVTM, CDR2 ANQGSEA. This CDR3 has 13 residues. V gave up 7 bases and J gave up 8 bases; unmatched junction bases: 11. The CDR3 protein is CSGRTGAGSGYTF. CDR3 nucleotide sequence: TGCAGCGGCAGGACAGGGGCTGGGAGCGGCTACACCTTC.

The J gene is TRBJ2-7, the V gene TRBV3-1 (or the pseudogene TRBV3-2); D is possibly TRBD2 (5 bases). The germline CDR1 and CDR2 sequences are LGHDT and YNNKEL (reference sequence). This CDR3 contains 15 residues. The germline V and J ends were trimmed by 1 base and 2 bases, with 12 bases remaining between them. The CDR3 protein is CASSQAGIGPYEQYF. CDR3 bases: TGTGCCAGCAGCCAAGCGGGAATAGGGCCCTACGAGCAGTACTTC.

Note on this clone: Other nucleotide sequences in the sample specify the same CDR3. The chain has TRBV29-1 and TRBJ2-5, with 9 positions matching TRBD1. J lost 2 bases, V lost 7 bases, and 2 bases had no gene match. The CDR3 is 12 amino acids. The germline V gene has CDR1 SQVTM and CDR2 ANQGSEA. The CDR3 loop is CSGGTGQETQYF. The CDR3 DNA reads as TGCAGCGGTGGGACAGGGCAAGAGACCCAGTACTTC.

Details on this clone: Other DNA sequences in this specimen translate into the identical CDR3. The J gene is TRBJ1-1, the V gene TRBV18, with a possible D match to TRBD1 (5 bases). Trimming shortened V by 2 bases and J by 0 bases, and 7 bases separated the two germline ends. The CDR3 sequence is 14 residues long. Germline V gene lookup returns CDR1 KGHSH and CDR2 LQKENI. The CDR3 region is CASSPVDMNTEAFF. CDR3 sequence (DNA): TGTGCCAGCTCACCAGTGGACATGAACACTGAAGCTTTCTTT.

The chain joins TRBV4-1 to TRBJ2-7; 10 nucleotides agree with TRBD2. The CDR3 has 14 amino acids. The J segment lost 9 bases and the V segment lost 2 bases, leaving 7 bases of the junction unmatched. CDR1 and CDR2 (germline): MGHRA, YSYEKL. The CDR3 spells CASSQPTSGNRQYF. The CDR3 DNA follows: TGCGCCAGCAGCCAACCTACTAGCGGGAATAGGCAGTACTTC.

The chain uses TRBV3-1 (or the pseudogene TRBV3-2) and TRBJ2-5, with 9 bases that match TRBD2. Germline V gene sequence: CDR1 LGHDT, CDR2 YNNKEL (reference sequence). The J segment lost 0 bases and the V segment lost 1 base, leaving 3 bases of the junction unmatched. The CDR3 contains 16 residues. The CDR3 loop reads CASSQASGVYQETQYF. The CDR3 nucleotides are TGTGCCAGCAGCCAAGCTAGCGGGGTGTACCAAGAGACCCAGTACTTC.

The genes are TRBV6-6 and TRBJ1-3, with D tentatively TRBD1 (6 bases). Trimming pared 5 bases from V and 0 bases from J, leaving 14 bases between. The CDR3 has 16 amino acids. Germline V lookup: CDR1 MNHNY, CDR2 SVGAGI (reference sequence). CDR3 in DNA: TGTGCCAGCAGTCAGGGGAGGGGGAACTCTGGAAACACCATATATTTT. This gives the protein CASSQGRGNSGNTIYF.

A few counts support this clone. The rearrangement joins TRBV5-1 to TRBJ2-7; the D gene is possibly TRBD1 (6 bases). CDR1 and CDR2 (germline): SGHRS, YFSETQ. Trimming stripped 6 bases from V and 5 bases from J, with 21 bases between. CDR3 length: 15 amino acids. DNA for the CDR3: TGCGCCAGCACAAATTTACCAGGACAGCCGGACGAGCAGTACTTC. Its protein product is CASTNLPGQPDEQYF. Full variable domain (outside the CDR3, taken from reference TRBV5-1 and TRBJ2-7): KAGVTQTPRYLIKTRGQQVTLSCSPISGHRSVSWYQQTPGQGLQFLFEYFSETQRNKGNFPGRFSGRQFSNSRSEMNVSTLELGDSALYLCASTNLPGQPDEQYFGPGTRLTVT.

J is TRBJ2-2 and V is TRBV9, with a tentative D call TRBD2 (5 bases). The CDR3 has 15 amino acids. Trimming stripped 4 bases from V and 0 bases from J, with 10 bases between. In germline, CDR1 is SGDLS, CDR2 YYNGEE. The CDR3 is CASSRTVANTGELFF. The CDR3 nucleotides read TGTGCCAGCAGCCGGACTGTCGCGAACACCGGGGAGCTGTTTTTT. Based on the CDR3 plus reference TRBV9 and TRBJ2-2, the full variable domain is DSGVTQTPKHLITATGQRVTLRCSPRSGDLSVYWYQQSLDQGLQFLIQYYNGEERAKGNILERFSAQQFPDLHSELNLSSLELGDSALYFCASSRTVANTGELFFGEGSRLTVL.

The chain couples TRBV2 to TRBJ1-1; no definite D call. CDR1 is SNHLY and CDR2 is FYNNEI in the germline V gene. The germline V and J ends were trimmed by 7 bases and 5 bases, with 14 bases remaining between them. This CDR3 region has 13 residues. The CDR3 nucleotides read TGTGCCAGCACGCAGGAGTCGGGGACTGAAGCTTTCTTT. It encodes CASTQESGTEAFF.

The V gene is TRBV19, the J gene TRBJ1-4; the match to TRBD1 covers 7 bases. Looked up from germline, CDR1 is LNHDA and CDR2 is SQIVND (reference sequence). V dropped 9 bases and J dropped 5; count of bases not matched to a gene: 6. CDR3 length: 13 residues. CDR3 nucleotides: TGTGCCAGCAAGGGGGCCCCGAATGAAAAACTGTTTTTT. The encoded protein is CASKGAPNEKLFF.

The V call is TRBV2, the J call TRBJ1-5; no definite D call. This CDR3 contains 14 residues. Germline lookup yields CDR1 SNHLY and CDR2 FYNNEI. The germline V and J ends were trimmed by 4 bases and 3 bases, with 10 bases remaining between them. The CDR3, as DNA: TGTGCCAGCAGTGGAGGCTCCATCAATCAGCCCCAGCATTTT. Translation gives CASSGGSINQPQHF.

This rearrangement joins TRBV7-2 to TRBJ2-1; perhaps TRBD1 as D (6 bases). The germline V and J ends were trimmed by 5 bases and 4 bases, with 9 bases remaining between them. The CDR3 runs to 13 residues. Germline loops: CDR1 SGHTA, CDR2 FQGNSA. CDR3 bases: TGTGCCAGCAGCGGACAGCAGTACAATGAGCAGTTCTTC. Protein sequence: CASSGQQYNEQFF.

The chain has TRBV29-1 and TRBJ2-5; 8 positions agree with TRBD2. After removal of 6 bases from V and 5 bases from J, the junction contained 11 bases not matched to a gene. Germline V gene lookup returns CDR1 SQVTM and CDR2 ANQGSEA. The CDR3 covers 14 residues. CDR3 region: CSVSREGFGETQYF. As DNA, the CDR3 is TGCAGCGTATCTCGGGAGGGGTTTGGGGAGACCCAGTACTTC.

The chain has TRBV28 and TRBJ1-2; 7 nucleotides line up with TRBD1. With V trimmed by 2 bases and J by 0 bases, 3 bases remained unmatched. The CDR3 is 15 residues long. Germline assignment: CDR1 MDHEN and CDR2 SYDVKM. CDR3 loop: CASSLQGGPNYGYTF. DNA of the CDR3: TGTGCCAGCAGTTTACAGGGGGGTCCTAACTATGGCTACACCTTC.

The CDR3 protein is CASSPRTEETQYF. As DNA, the CDR3 is TGCGCCAGCAGCCCCCGGACAGAAGAGACCCAGTACTTC. The chain couples TRBV4-1 to TRBJ2-5; possible D gene TRBD1, 6 bases. CDR1 is MGHRA, CDR2 YSYEKL, per germline. The CDR3 runs to 13 residues. The ends were cut back, 4 bases at V and 3 bases at J, with 9 bases in the middle.

J is TRBJ2-2 and V is TRBV5-6; D might be TRBD2 (5 bases). This CDR3 is 13 amino acids long. CDR1 and CDR2 from the germline V gene are SGHDT and YYEEEE. With 4 bases removed from V and 6 bases from J, the gap between germline ends came to 10 bases. CDR3 loop: CASSHVGAGELFF. The DNA of the CDR3 is TGTGCCAGCAGCCACGTCGGGGCCGGGGAGCTGTTTTTT.